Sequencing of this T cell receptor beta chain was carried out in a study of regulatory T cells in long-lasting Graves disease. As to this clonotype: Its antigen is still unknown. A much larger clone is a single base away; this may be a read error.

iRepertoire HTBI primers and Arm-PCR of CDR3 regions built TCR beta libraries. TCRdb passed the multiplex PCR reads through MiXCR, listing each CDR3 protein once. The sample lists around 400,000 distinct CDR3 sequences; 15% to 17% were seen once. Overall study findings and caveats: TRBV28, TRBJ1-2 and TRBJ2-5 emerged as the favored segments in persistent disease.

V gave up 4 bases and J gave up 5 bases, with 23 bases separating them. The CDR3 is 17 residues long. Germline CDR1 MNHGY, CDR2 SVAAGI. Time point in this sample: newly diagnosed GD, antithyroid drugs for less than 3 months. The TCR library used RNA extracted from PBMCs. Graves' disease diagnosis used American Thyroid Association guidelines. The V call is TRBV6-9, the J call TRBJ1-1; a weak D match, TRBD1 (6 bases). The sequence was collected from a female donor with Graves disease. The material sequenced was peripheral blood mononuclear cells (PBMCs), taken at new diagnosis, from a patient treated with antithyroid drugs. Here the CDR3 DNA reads TGTGCCAGCAGTTCCCAACGCCTGGGGGCGGCGGGAACTGAAGCTTTCTTT. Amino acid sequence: CASSSQRLGAAGTEAFF.